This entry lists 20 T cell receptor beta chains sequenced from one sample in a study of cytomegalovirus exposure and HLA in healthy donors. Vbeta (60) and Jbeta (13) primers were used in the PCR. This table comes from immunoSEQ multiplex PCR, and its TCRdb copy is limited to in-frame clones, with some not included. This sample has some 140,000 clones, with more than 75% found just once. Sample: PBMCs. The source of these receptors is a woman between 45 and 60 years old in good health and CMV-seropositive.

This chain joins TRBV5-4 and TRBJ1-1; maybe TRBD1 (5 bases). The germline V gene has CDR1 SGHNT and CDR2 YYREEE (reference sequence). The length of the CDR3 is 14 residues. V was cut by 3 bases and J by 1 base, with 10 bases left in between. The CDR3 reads CASSSWTRNTEAFF. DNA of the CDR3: TGTGCCAGCAGCTCGTGGACAAGGAACACTGAAGCTTTCTTT. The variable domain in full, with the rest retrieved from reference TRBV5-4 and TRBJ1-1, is ETGVTQSPTHLIKTRGQQVTLRCSSQSGHNTVSWYQQALGQGPQFIFQYYREEENGRGNFPPRFSGLQFPNYSSELNVNALELDDSALYLCASSSWTRNTEAFFGQGTRLTVV.

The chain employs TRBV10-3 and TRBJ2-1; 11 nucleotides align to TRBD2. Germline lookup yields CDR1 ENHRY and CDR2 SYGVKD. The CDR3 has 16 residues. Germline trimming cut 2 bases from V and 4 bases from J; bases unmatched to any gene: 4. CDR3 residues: CAISEPGLAVYNEQFF. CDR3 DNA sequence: TGTGCCATCAGTGAGCCGGGACTAGCGGTATACAATGAGCAGTTCTTC.

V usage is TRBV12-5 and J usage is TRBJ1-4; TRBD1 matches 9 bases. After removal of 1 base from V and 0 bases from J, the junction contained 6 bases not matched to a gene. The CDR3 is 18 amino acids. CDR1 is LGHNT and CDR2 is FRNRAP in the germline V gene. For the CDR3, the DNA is TGTGCTAGTGGTTTGGCAGCCTGGGACAGGGCAACTAATGAAAAACTGTTTTTT. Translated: CASGLAAWDRATNEKLFF.

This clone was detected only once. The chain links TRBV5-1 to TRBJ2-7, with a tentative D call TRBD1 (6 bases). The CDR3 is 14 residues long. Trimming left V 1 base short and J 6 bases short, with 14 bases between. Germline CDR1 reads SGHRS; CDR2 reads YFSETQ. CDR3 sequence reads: CASSLNGVGGEQYF. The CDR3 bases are TGCGCCAGCAGCTTGAACGGGGTAGGGGGCGAGCAGTACTTC.

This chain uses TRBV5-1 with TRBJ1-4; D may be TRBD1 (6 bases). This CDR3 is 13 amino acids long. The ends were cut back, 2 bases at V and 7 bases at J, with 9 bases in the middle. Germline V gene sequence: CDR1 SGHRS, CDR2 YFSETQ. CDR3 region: CASSFQGSEKLFF. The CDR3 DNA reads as TGCGCCAGCAGCTTCCAGGGGAGTGAAAAACTGTTTTTT.

The CDR3 is CASSQGTGGFGNTIYF. CDR3 in DNA: TGCGCCAGCAGCCAAGGGACAGGGGGTTTTGGAAACACCATATATTTT. The genes are TRBV4-1 and TRBJ1-3, with 10 positions matching TRBD1. The CDR3 sequence is 16 residues long. Losses at the gene ends were 1 base for V and 3 bases for J; bases not matched to a gene: 3. Germline loops: CDR1 MGHRA, CDR2 YSYEKL.

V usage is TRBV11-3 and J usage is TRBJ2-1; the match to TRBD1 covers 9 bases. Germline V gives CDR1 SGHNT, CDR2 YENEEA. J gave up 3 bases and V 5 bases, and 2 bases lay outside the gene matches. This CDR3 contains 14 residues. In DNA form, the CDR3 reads TGTGCCAGCAGCCCGGGACAGGGCTACAATGAGCAGTTCTTC. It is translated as CASSPGQGYNEQFF.

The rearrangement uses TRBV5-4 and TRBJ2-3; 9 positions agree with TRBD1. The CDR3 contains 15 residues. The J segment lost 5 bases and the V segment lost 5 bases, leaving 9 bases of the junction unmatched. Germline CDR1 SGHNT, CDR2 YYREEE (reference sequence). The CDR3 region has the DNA TGTGCCAGCAGTAGGGACAGGGTCGGGATAGATACGCAGTATTTT. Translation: CASSRDRVGIDTQYF.

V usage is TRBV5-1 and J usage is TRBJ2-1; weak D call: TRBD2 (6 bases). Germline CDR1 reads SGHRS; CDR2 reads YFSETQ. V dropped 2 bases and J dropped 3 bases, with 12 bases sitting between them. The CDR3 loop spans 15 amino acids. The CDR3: CASSFAGINYNEQFF. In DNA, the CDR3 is TGCGCCAGCAGCTTCGCGGGAATAAACTACAATGAGCAGTTCTTC.

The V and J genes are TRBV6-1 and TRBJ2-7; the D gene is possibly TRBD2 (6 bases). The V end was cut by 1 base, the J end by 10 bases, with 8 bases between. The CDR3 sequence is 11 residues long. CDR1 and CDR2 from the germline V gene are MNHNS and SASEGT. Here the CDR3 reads CASSEVGLQYF. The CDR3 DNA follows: TGTGCCAGCAGTGAAGTGGGACTTCAGTACTTC.

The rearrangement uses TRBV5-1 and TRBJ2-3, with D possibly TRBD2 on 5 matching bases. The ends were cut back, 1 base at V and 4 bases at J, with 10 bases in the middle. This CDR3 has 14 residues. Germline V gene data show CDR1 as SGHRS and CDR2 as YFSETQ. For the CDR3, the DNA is TGCGCCAGCAGCTTGAGGCTAGCATCAGATACGCAGTATTTT. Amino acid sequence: CASSLRLASDTQYF.

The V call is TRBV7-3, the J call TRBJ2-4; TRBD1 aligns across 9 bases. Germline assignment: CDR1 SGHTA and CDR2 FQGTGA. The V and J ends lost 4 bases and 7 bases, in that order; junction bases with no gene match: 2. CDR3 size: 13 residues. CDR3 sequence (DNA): TGTGCCAGCAGCTCGGACAGGGGCAACATTCAGTACTTC. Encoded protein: CASSSDRGNIQYF.

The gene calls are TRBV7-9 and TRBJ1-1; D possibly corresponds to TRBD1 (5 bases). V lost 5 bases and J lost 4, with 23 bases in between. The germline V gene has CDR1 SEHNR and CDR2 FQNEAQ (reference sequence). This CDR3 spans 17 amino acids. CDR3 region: CASSPAASEGEGTEAFF. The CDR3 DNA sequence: TGTGCCAGCAGCCCGGCAGCGAGTGAAGGGGAAGGCACTGAAGCTTTCTTT.

DNA for the CDR3: TGTGCCAGCAGTTTATTTGGGACAGGGTTTAATGAAAAACTGTTTTTT. It encodes CASSLFGTGFNEKLFF. V is TRBV27 and J is TRBJ1-4; 9 bases are a match to TRBD1. This CDR3 is built from 16 residues. J gave up 4 bases and V 1 base, and 4 bases lay outside the gene matches. The germline gives CDR1 MNHEY, CDR2 SMNVEV (reference sequence).

The chain's CDR3 is CAISRTETYEQYF. The CDR3 DNA reads TGTGCCATCAGCAGGACAGAAACCTACGAGCAGTACTTC. The rearrangement links TRBV10-3 to TRBJ2-7, with a weak D call TRBD1 (6 bases). In germline, CDR1 is ENHRY, CDR2 SYGVKD. V was trimmed by 6 bases and J by 2 bases, leaving 11 bases between them. The CDR3 runs 13 residues.

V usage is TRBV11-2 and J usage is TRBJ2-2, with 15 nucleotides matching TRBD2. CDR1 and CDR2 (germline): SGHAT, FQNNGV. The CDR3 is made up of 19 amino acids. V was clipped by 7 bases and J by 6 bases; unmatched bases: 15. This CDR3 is CASTEPGLAGGTVPGELFF. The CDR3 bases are TGTGCCAGCACTGAACCGGGACTAGCGGGGGGAACAGTCCCCGGGGAGCTGTTTTTT.

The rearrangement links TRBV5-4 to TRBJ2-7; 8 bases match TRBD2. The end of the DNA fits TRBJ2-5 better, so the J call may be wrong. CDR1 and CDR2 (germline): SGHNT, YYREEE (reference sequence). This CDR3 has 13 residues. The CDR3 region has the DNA TGTGCCAGCAGCGCGGGAGGATTAGAGACCCAGTACTTC. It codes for CASSAGGLETQYF.

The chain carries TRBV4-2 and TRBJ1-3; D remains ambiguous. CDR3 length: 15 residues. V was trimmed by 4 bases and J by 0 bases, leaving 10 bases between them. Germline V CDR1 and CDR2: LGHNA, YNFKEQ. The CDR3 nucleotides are TGTGCCAGCAGCCGAAACCGGGACTCTGGAAACACCATATATTTT. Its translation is CASSRNRDSGNTIYF.

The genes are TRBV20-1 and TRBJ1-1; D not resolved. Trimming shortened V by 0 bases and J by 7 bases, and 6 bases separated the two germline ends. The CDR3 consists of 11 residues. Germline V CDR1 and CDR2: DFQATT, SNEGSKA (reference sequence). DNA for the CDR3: TGCAGTGCTAGAGATGAGGATGAAGCTTTCTTT. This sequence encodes CSARDEDEAFF.

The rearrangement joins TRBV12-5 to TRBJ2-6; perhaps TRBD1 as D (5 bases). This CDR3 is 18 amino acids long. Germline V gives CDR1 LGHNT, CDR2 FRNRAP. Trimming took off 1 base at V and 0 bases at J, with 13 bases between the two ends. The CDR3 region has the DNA TGTGCTAGTGGTTTGGACTTTGACAGAGACTCTGGGGCCAACGTCCTGACTTTC. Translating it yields CASGLDFDRDSGANVLTF.